This is a list of T cell receptor beta chains from one sample in a study of blood T cell repertoires in COVID-19. Produced via immunoSEQ multiplex PCR; TCRdb's table is partial and in-frame only. The data hold 95,000 to 120,000 clones, with around 84% observed a single time. The material sequenced was peripheral blood. These receptors were taken from a man in his forties or fifties with acute or convalescent COVID-19. The conserved cysteine and the conserved F or W are not part of the CDR3 here. Fields, in order: V gene, CDR3 protein.

>TRBV6-1
ASSESGAYEQY
>TRBV29-1
SARGQGAGETQY
>TRBV3-1/TRBV3-2
ASSQAGQGGQQY
>TRBV4-2
ASSPTNTRNNIQY
>TRBV7-2
ASSFEVAGGYT
>TRBV27
ASSSSGWYGMNTEAF
>TRBV2
ASSSGLNTEAF
>TRBV4-1
ASSQDPGYTYEQY
>TRBV27
ASSSIRGTVVYEQY
>TRBV5-1
ASSPTGLPYEQY
>TRBV27
ASSNRQEAF